This T cell receptor (beta chain) stems from a study of T cells in Graves' hyperthyroidism and ophthalmopathy. The study excluded patients with uncontrolled infection, other autoimmune disease, pregnancy or lactation. RNA transcripts were the template for amplifying TCR beta CDR3 regions. Using the HTBI primer set, a first-round RT-PCR was run on the TCR CDR3. TCRdb re-called the multiplex PCR reads through MiXCR, storing one row per CDR3 protein. The sample includes hundreds of thousands of distinct CDR3 sequences, 38% of them seen just once. This clonotype occurred many times. This CDR3 has 13 amino acids. Germline trimming cut 5 bases from V and 6 bases from J; bases unmatched to any gene: 6. Germline assignment: CDR1 SGHTA and CDR2 FQGTGA.

The chain links TRBV7-3 to TRBJ1-1; 7 bases map to TRBD1. This receptor was identified in a man between 18 and 29 years old with Graves' hyperthyroidism. Sequencing input: blood. The DNA for the CDR3 is TGTGCCAGCAGCCCCGGGACAGTATCTGAAGCTTTCTTT. Protein: CASSPGTVSEAFF.